Given below is one T cell receptor (beta chain) in context. This clonotype occurred a few times. What this receptor recognizes is not known. Per-base qualities were not stored, and no clone one base away is much larger. The data are from a study of CD8+CD57+ T cells in acquired aplastic anemia (dated by TCRdb to 2016 to 2019). A note on the overall study: A mean of 3.2 ug of DNA, ranging from about 0.2 to 27.4 ug, was extracted from sorted CD4+ and CD8+ cells. An average of about 10 million reads for CD4+ cells and approximately 11 million reads for CD8+ cells was obtained from healthy donor samples. Overall results and qualifications from the work: Roughly 30 CD8+ CDR3 sequences were found to be shared between patients and controls, but these sequences appeared to be highly expressed in patients and within the immunodominant clones of the patients. Patients and healthy controls showed no significant difference in CD8+ Simpson's diversity (P=0.060).

TCR beta VDJ combination and CDR3 sequence profiling used genomic DNA as the template. An Illumina HiSeq 2000 was used for TCR repertoire sequencing. The original pipeline was this. Repertoires were assessed using TRBV/TRBJ rearrangement plots, CDR3 size and DJ length profiles, and Simpson's diversity index. The most abundant DNA sequence in the deep sequencing data was taken as the immunodominant clone. CDR3 amino acid sequences were screened for sharing across subjects and were compared with published repertoires and the VDJdb database. TCRdb handled the public reads itself, with Q25 trimming in fastp and clone calling in MiXCR, and kept productive beta chains. Identical CDR3 proteins give one entry, which carries the most common genes and DNA. For this entry, the V and J calls and clone size follow TCRdb and not the study's own pipeline. In all, the sample holds 200,000 to 250,000 distinct CDR3 sequences, and almost 35% of those were seen once. The ten top clones hold approximately 1.2% of the sample.

TCR repertoires of sorted CD4+ and CD8+ blood T cells from severe aplastic anemia patients and healthy subjects were deep-sequenced in the study. Ficoll-Paque density gradient centrifugation was used to isolate peripheral blood mononuclear cells. Before DNA extraction, CD4+ and CD8+ T cells were sorted with FACS or magnetic beads. CDR3 length: 17 amino acids, cysteine to phenylalanine. Here the CDR3 DNA is all that survives: 51 bases in frame from base 1. CDR1 SGHAT and CDR2 FQNNGV are derived from the germline V gene. At the junction V is shortened by 5 bases and J by 4 bases, with 21 bases in between.

The chain links TRBV11-2 with TRBJ2-1; the D gene cannot be resolved beyond TRBD1 or TRBD2, each matching 5 bases. Material: sorted CD4+, CD8+, or CD8+CD57+ T cells (not recorded which) from PBMCs. This receptor was obtained from a human donor in good health, serving as a control. The DNA sequence reads TGTGCCAGCAGCCCGGCTGGAAGCGGACAAGGATACAATGAGCAGTTCTTC. Its protein is CASSPAGSGQGYNEQFF.